This TCR beta chain originates from a study of blood T cell repertoires in COVID-19. Study details: From the United States, Italy and Spain came samples of acute and convalescent COVID-19. T cells, B-cell-depleted T cells, or PBMCs provided the cDNA or gDNA that served as material.

Trimming removed 2 bases at V and 5 bases at J, with 12 bases between. Germline CDR1 is LGHDT and CDR2 is YNNKEL (reference sequence). This CDR3 has 15 residues. Authors' analysis steps: The authors estimated nucleated cell counts from reference gene primer amplification. Clones were read by immunoSEQ multiplex PCR, and TCRdb kept only the in-frame ones, dropping some. V and J calls and clone size follow that table, whereas D and trimming were derived from the DNA. The table shows 50,000 or so clones, with roughly 84% occurring only once. This TCR derives from a man aged 50-60 years with active COVID-19. The V and J genes are TRBV3-1 (or the pseudogene TRBV3-2) and TRBJ1-4, with a tentative D call TRBD1 (5 bases). The sequenced material came from peripheral blood. The CDR3 protein is CASSQRTGRNEKLFF. The CDR3 DNA sequence: TGTGCCAGCAGCCAACGAACAGGACGGAATGAAAAACTGTTTTTT.